Listed below are T cell receptor beta chains from one sample, sequenced in a study of cytotoxic CD8 clonotypes in ibrutinib-treated CLL. The assay was immunoSEQ multiplex PCR, and TCRdb's table has in-frame clones only and misses some. The data contain roughly 200,000 clones, approximately 70% of them singletons. Sequencing used PBMCs, obtained after 12 months of ibrutinib treatment. The receptor source for this set is a human donor with chronic lymphocytic leukemia. Each CDR3 is given without its conserved first and last residue. The D gene is left open where the match is weak. The size entry is marked missing in some rows and otherwise reads once, few, many or a size class.

V gene	D gene	clone size	J gene	CDR3 protein
TRBV30	-	-	TRBJ1-2	AWSPGGGYGYT
TRBV5-1	TRBD2	-	TRBJ2-3	ASSLGPSGNPDTQY
TRBV5-1	-	-	TRBJ1-1	ASIGAGGRNTEAF
TRBV28	TRBD2	-	TRBJ2-7	ASSLTSGVFYEQY
TRBV7-2	TRBD2	many	TRBJ2-2	ASRRGLAGATGELF
TRBV4-1	-	-	TRBJ1-2	ASSQDLFYGYT
TRBV4-1	-	-	TRBJ1-6	ASSHRWDSPLH
TRBV29-1	-	-	TRBJ2-3	SVAIRGTDTQY
TRBV11-3	-	-	TRBJ1-1	ASSSTNDRTEAF
TRBV14	TRBD1	many	TRBJ1-2	ASSRTETGSYGYT
TRBV19	-	-	TRBJ1-1	ASSMWVRNTEAF
TRBV5-1	-	few	TRBJ1-1	ASSFGQYTEAF
TRBV5-1	-	-	TRBJ2-5	ASSLARGTTRETQY
TRBV13	-	-	TRBJ2-5	ASRQGLQETQY
TRBV6-1	-	-	TRBJ1-1	ASSLLEAF
TRBV6-6	-	-	TRBJ1-2	ASSYDDYGYT
TRBV9	-	-	TRBJ1-3	ASSWTEGNTIY
TRBV18	TRBD1	few	TRBJ1-5	ASSPVNRGGQPQH
TRBV30	-	-	TRBJ1-1	AWSFLQVPTEAF
TRBV11-2	TRBD1	once	TRBJ1-4	ASSEYRQGSEKLF
TRBV7-6	-	-	TRBJ2-7	ASSLAPTQPGYEQY
TRBV12-5	TRBD1	once	TRBJ2-1	ASGLITGTGSDEQF
TRBV19	TRBD2	-	TRBJ2-1	ASRTSGKIGEQF
TRBV27	-	-	TRBJ1-1	ASSLVGKGSTEAF
TRBV6-6	-	few	TRBJ1-1	ARVMNTEAF
TRBV6-5	-	-	TRBJ1-5	ASSPHSGAQH
TRBV5-4	-	-	TRBJ2-1	ASSSYRVDEQF